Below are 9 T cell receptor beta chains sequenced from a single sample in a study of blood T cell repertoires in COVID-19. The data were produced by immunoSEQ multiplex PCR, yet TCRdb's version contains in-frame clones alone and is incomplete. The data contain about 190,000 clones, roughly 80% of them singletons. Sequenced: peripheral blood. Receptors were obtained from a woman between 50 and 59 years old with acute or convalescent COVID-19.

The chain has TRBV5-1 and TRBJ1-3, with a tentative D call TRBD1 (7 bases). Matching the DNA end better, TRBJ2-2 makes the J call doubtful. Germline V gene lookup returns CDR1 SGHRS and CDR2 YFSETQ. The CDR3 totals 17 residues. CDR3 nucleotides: TGCGCCAGCAGCTTAGGACAGGCCCGGGGGAGCACCGGGGAGCTGTTTTTT. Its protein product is CASSLGQARGSTGELFF.

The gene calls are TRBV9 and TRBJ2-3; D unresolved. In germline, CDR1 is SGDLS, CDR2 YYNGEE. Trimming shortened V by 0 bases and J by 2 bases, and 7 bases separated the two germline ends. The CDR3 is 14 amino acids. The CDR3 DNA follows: TGTGCCAGCAGCGTAGCCCCCCTCACAGATACGCAGTATTTT. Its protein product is CASSVAPLTDTQYF.

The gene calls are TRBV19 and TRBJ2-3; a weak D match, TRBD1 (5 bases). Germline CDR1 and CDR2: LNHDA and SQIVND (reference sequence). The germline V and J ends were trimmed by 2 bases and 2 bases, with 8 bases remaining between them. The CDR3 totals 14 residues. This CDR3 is CASSILGATDTQYF. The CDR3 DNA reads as TGTGCCAGTAGTATACTAGGGGCCACAGATACGCAGTATTTT.

The CDR3 here is CASSPSAGTGGRSEAFF. Here the CDR3 DNA reads TGTGCCAGCAGTCCATCCGCCGGGACAGGGGGTAGAAGTGAAGCTTTCTTT. V gene TRBV3-1 (or the pseudogene TRBV3-2) combines with J gene TRBJ1-1; TRBD1 aligns across 11 bases. V shed 6 bases, J shed 7 bases, and the junction held 16 bases outside the gene matches. CDR3 size: 17 residues. Germline assignment: CDR1 LGHDT and CDR2 YNNKEL (reference sequence).

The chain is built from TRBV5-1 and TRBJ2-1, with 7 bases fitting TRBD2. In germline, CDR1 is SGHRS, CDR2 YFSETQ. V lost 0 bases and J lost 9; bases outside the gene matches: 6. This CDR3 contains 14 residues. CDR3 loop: CASSLEAGVGEQFF. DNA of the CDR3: TGCGCCAGCAGCTTGGAGGCGGGAGTCGGTGAGCAGTTCTTC.

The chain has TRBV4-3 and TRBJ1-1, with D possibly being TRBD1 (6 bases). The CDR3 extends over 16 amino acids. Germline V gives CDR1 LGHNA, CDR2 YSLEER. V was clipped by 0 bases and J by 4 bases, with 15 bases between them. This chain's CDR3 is CASSQDRNRVSTEAFF. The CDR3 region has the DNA TGCGCCAGCAGCCAAGATCGAAACAGGGTCAGCACTGAAGCTTTCTTT.

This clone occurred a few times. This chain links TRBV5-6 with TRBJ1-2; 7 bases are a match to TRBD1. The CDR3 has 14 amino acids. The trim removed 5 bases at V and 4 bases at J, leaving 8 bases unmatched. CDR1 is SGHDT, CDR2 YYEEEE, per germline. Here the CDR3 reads CASRSRGQVYGYTF. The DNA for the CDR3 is TGTGCCAGCAGGTCTCGAGGACAGGTCTATGGCTACACCTTC.

Here the CDR3 reads CASSARGGREVYEQYF. CDR3 bases: TGTGCCAGCAGCGCGAGGGGCGGGAGGGAGGTCTACGAGCAGTACTTC. This chain joins TRBV9 and TRBJ2-7, with 9 bases fitting TRBD2. The CDR3 runs 16 residues. Unmatched junction bases numbered 10, after V lost 3 bases and J lost 3 bases. Germline CDR1 SGDLS, CDR2 YYNGEE.

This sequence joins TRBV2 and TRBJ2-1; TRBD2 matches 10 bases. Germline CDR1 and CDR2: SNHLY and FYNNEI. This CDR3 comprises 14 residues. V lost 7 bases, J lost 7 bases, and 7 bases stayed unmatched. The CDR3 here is CASTQREGRNEQFF. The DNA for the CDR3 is TGTGCCAGCACACAGCGGGAGGGCCGTAATGAGCAGTTCTTC.